Below are 2 T cell receptor beta chains sequenced from a single sample in a study of blood T cell repertoires in COVID-19. Libraries were prepared by immunoSEQ multiplex PCR; TCRdb keeps only in-frame clonotypes and omits some of them. The table has under 250,000 clones, 70% to 85% seen once. The source material was peripheral blood. The source is a human donor in a cohort sampled during active COVID-19.

This clone has more than one count but fewer than ten. The rearrangement uses TRBV4-1 and TRBJ1-3; 8 nucleotides align to TRBD1. The trim removed 6 bases at V and 3 bases at J, leaving 7 bases unmatched. The CDR3 totals 15 residues. Germline CDR1 reads MGHRA; CDR2 reads YSYEKL. The DNA for the CDR3 is TGCGCCAGCAGTCTTGACAGGGGTGGTGGAAACACCATATATTTT. This encodes CASSLDRGGGNTIYF.

This sequence joins TRBV7-9 and TRBJ2-3; 10 positions match TRBD2. Germline V CDR1 and CDR2: SEHNR, FQNEAQ (reference sequence). CDR3 size: 15 residues. J gave up 5 bases and V 5 bases, and 7 bases lay outside the gene matches. CDR3 in amino acids: CASSPLAGVRDTQYF. For the CDR3, the DNA is TGTGCCAGCAGCCCGCTAGCGGGAGTTCGAGATACGCAGTATTTT. Filled out from reference TRBV7-9 and TRBJ2-3, the complete variable domain reads DTGVSQNPRHKITKRGQNVTFRCDPISEHNRLYWYRQTLGQGPEFLTYFQNEAQLEKSRLLSDRFSAERPKGSFSTLEIQRTEQGDSAMYLCASSPLAGVRDTQYFGPGTRLTVL.